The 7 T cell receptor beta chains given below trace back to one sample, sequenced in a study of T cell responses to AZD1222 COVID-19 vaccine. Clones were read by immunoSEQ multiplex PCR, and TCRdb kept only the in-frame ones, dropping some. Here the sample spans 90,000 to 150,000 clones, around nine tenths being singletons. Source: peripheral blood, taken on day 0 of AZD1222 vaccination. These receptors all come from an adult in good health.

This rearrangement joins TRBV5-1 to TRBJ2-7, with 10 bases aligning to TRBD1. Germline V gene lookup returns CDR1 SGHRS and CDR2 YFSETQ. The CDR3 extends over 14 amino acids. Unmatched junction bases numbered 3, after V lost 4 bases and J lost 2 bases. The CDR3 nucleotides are TGCGCCAGCAGCCCTGGACAGGGGGCCTACGAGCAGTACTTC. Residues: CASSPGQGAYEQYF.

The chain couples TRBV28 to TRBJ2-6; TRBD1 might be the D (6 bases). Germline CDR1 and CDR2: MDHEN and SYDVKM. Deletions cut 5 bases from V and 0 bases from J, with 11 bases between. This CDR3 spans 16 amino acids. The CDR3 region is CASSPPGDSGANVLTF. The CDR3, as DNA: TGTGCCAGCAGTCCGCCAGGGGACTCTGGGGCCAACGTCCTGACTTTC. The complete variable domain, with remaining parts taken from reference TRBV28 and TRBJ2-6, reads DVKVTQSSRYLVKRTGEKVFLECVQDMDHENMFWYRQDPGLGLRLIYFSYDVKMKEKGDIPEGYSVSREKKERFSLILESASTNQTSMYLCASSPPGDSGANVLTFGAGSRLTVL.

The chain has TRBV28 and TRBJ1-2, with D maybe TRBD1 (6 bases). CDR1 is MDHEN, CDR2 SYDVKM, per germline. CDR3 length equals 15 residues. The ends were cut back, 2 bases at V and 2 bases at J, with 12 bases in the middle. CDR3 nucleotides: TGTGCCAGCAGTTTAGGGGGGCCGGGGAACTATGGCTACACCTTC. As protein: CASSLGGPGNYGYTF.

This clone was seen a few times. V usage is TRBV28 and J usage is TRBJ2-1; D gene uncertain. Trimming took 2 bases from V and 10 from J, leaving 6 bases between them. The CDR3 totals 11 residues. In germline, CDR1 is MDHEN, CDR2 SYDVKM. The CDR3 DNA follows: TGTGCCAGCAGTTTAGAGACCGAGCAGTTCTTC. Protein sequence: CASSLETEQFF.

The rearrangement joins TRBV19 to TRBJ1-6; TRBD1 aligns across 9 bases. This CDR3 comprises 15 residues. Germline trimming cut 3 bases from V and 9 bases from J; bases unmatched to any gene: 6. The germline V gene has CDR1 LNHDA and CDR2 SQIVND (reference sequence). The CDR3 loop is CASSIYRGQSSPLHF. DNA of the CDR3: TGTGCCAGTAGTATCTACAGGGGGCAGAGTTCACCCCTCCACTTT. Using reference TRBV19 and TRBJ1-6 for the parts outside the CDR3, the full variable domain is DGGITQSPKYLFRKEGQNVTLSCEQNLNHDAMYWYRQDPGQGLRLIYYSQIVNDFQKGDIAEGYSVSREKKESFPLTVTSAQKNPTAFYLCASSIYRGQSSPLHFGNGTRLTVT.

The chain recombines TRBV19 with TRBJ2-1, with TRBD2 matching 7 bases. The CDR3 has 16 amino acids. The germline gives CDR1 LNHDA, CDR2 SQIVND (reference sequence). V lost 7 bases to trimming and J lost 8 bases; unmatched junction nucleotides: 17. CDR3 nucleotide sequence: TGTGCCAGTACCCACTACGGGGCGGGAGCCTTCCATGAGCAGTTCTTC. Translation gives CASTHYGAGAFHEQFF.

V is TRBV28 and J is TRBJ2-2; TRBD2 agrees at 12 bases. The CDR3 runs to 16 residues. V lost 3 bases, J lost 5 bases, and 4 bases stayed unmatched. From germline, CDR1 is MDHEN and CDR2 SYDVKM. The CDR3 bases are TGTGCCAGCAGTTTGTTGACTAGCGGGAGAACCGGGGAGCTGTTTTTT. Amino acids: CASSLLTSGRTGELFF.